This T cell receptor (beta chain) originates from a study of graft-versus-host responses after intestinal transplantation (TCRdb year 2021). For context, the study as a whole: The transplants that recipients received were multivisceral, liver-intestinal, or isolated intestinal. Alloreactive clones were identified by sequencing pre-transplant mixed lymphocyte reaction products and comparing these products with unstimulated pre-transplant donor and recipient T cells. Instead of going to the commercial service, samples from a few later patients were sequenced in-house on an Illumina MiSeq and processed with MiXCR. A cohort of approximately 24 intestinal transplant recipients, including one retransplant, was enrolled, and a few patients lacking pretransplant specimens were excluded. A peak of at least 4% donor T cells among recipient peripheral blood mononuclear cells was the definition used for donor T cell macrochimerism. Every recipient was given anti-thymocyte globulin induction, then maintenance tacrolimus and steroids for approximately 3 years. Bulk TCR-beta CDR3 sequencing was used to track graft-versus-host and host-versus-graft alloreactive T cell clones in the graft, circulation and bone marrow after intestinal transplantation. The paper as a whole reports these results and caveats: In the allografts of patients with donor T cell macrochimerism, GvH to HvG T cell clonal ratios were high. GvH clones turned up in recipient bone marrow, with some appearing earlier in ileal mucosa or blood, a pattern consistent with an intestinal mucosal origin. Early after transplant, peak levels of circulating GvH clones were associated with declines in HvG clones. The conclusions were limited by the relatively low number and heterogeneity of the intestinal transplant patients.

Library preparation employed the immunoSEQ multiplex PCR assay. For most patients, high-throughput TCR-beta CDR3 sequencing of genomic DNA was performed by Adaptive Biotechnologies. On the study's bioinformatics: Adaptive's ImmunoSEQ software supplied the TCR sequencing data for under 20 patients, while MiXCR and VDJtools were used to process a few other patients. Because the origin of CDR3 nucleotide sequences shared between donor and recipient could not be assigned, those sequences were removed. To be classed as alloreactive, a clone needed at least 2-fold expansion over unstimulated cells and a minimum CFSE-low frequency of 0.002% (template counts) or 0.001% (read counts). Clones were considered mappable if detected in sequenced pre-transplant spleen, lymph node, or MLR CFSE-low populations of the donor or recipient. The cumulative frequency of alloreactive clones was calculated as a percentage of all sequences, weighted by copy number. Not all clones reach the TCRdb copy of this immuneACCESS table, which keeps in-frame sequences only. Checked studies attribute under half of the gap to unresolved V genes and leave the rest unexplained. V and J calls and clone size are copied from that table; D and trimming were computed from the DNA. Here the sample has 20,000 or so clones; around 80% occur a single time. The leading ten clones occupy 1.5% to 2% of the sample.

Per the germline V gene, MNHEY is the CDR1 and SVGAGI is the CDR2. There are 16 amino acids in the CDR3, from cysteine to phenylalanine inclusive. The only DNA kept is the CDR3, 48 bases in frame from the first base. Trimming takes 2 bases from V and 8 bases from J, and the germline ends sit 18 bases apart. In the first month after transplant, blood samples were collected up to 4 times, and after that at least monthly when available. Concerning this clone: No antigen is known for it. No base-level quality is on record; no much larger clone is a single base apart.

The source was PBMCs, collected 14 days after transplant. This receptor was identified in a human patient who received an intestinal transplant, so some T cells may come from the graft donor. The sequence joins TRBV6-5 to TRBJ1-4; possibly the D gene is TRBD1, per 5 matching bases. The CDR3 protein sequence reads: CASSYVNRGGVEKLFF. The DNA reads as follows: TGTGCCAGCAGTTACGTGAATCGGGGGGGAGTGGAAAAACTGTTTTTT.